This is a list of T cell receptor beta chains from one sample in a study of T cells after yellow fever vaccination. TCRdb used MiXCR to reprocess the 5' RACE reads, holding one entry per CDR3 protein. The sample has around 250,000 distinct CDR3 sequences, 5.2% seen once. The specimen comprised CD4+ T cells sorted from PBMCs, sampled on the day of the yellow fever booster vaccination. The source is a man aged 18 to 29 who received the YFV17D yellow fever vaccine. CDR3s leave out the opening cysteine and the closing phenylalanine or tryptophan. The order of the fields is D gene, V gene, CDR3 protein. The D gene is left open where the match is weak.

>TRBD1|TRBV5-1
ASSSPGGLANYGYT
>TRBD1|TRBV12-3/TRBV12-4
ASSLDRGHTDTQY
>-|TRBV4-3
ASSQDMFTSRETQY
>TRBD1|TRBV20-1
SARDQRAGGNSPLH
>-|TRBV20-1
SARDSGGTTNEKVF
>-|TRBV7-2
ASSSGNRVETQY
>-|TRBV12-3/TRBV12-4
ASSLGPGQSPLH
>-|TRBV7-6
ASSLGVGEETQY
>TRBD1|TRBV5-5
ASSRDSTPNQPQH
>-|TRBV12-3/TRBV12-4
ASSLGVEFWPQH
>-|TRBV2
ASRLIAFPETQY
>-|TRBV2
ASERYNSPLH
>-|TRBV5-1
ASSLRGDSTGELF
>-|TRBV7-2
ASSPQRHTGELF
>-|TRBV24-1
ATSDSREGDGYT
>-|TRBV4-2
ASSQMSWAGEMNTEAF
>-|TRBV9
ASSVDQGGWETQY
>-|TRBV12-3/TRBV12-4
ASSLDLSQPQH
>TRBD2|TRBV7-6
ASGLYSSGGLEQY